The sequence of this T cell receptor (beta chain) was determined in a study of blood T cell repertoires in COVID-19. Overall study: Spain, Italy and the United States supplied samples that represented acute and convalescent COVID-19.

This clone appeared once. Source study methods: Reference gene primer amplification gave estimated nucleated cell counts. Clones were read by immunoSEQ multiplex PCR, and TCRdb kept only the in-frame ones, dropping some. D and trimming were read from the DNA, whereas the V and J calls and clone size are those reported in that table. The data hold a few hundred thousand clones, with roughly 88% observed a single time. V lost 0 bases to trimming and J lost 9 bases, with 14 bases between them. The CDR3 consists of 14 residues. Looked up from germline, CDR1 is SNHLY and CDR2 is FYNNEI. Enrollees, roughly 18 to 89 years old, lived in about two dozen US areas. Donors in Cohort 3 counted as recovered after two negative PCRs, clearance, or symptom resolution.

The sequence came from a woman aged 40 to 49 who had recovered from COVID-19. This chain uses TRBV2 with TRBJ2-5, with a tentative D call TRBD2 (5 bases). The sequenced sample consisted of PBMCs or T cells enriched from blood (not recorded which). The CDR3 DNA follows: TGTGCCAGCAGTGAAGCGCTTGGAGGTATGGCCCAGTACTTC. Its protein is CASSEALGGMAQYF.